This TCR beta chain was identified in a study of T-cell memory formation after mild COVID-19. About the research overall: Each donor largely had its own TCR clusters.

TCRdb called the 5' RACE reads again in MiXCR, with one record for every CDR3 protein. The sample has 290,000 or so distinct CDR3 sequences, approximately 19% seen once. The CDR3 runs 14 residues. Between the trimmed V and J ends, which lost 0 bases and 4 bases, there was a span of 10 bases. Looked up from germline, CDR1 is SGHDT and CDR2 is YYEEEE. The receptor was derived from a man aged 18-30 years who had mild COVID-19 (a few samples of this study predate the infection). Cell type and time point are not known. This chain connects TRBV5-6 to TRBJ1-1; no clear D gene. Material: PBMCs or a T cell subset sorted from them (not recorded which). The CDR3 sequence: CASSLVPTGTEAFF. In DNA form, the CDR3 reads TGTGCCAGCAGCTTGGTTCCCACGGGCACTGAAGCTTTCTTT.